The entry that follows covers one T cell receptor beta chain sequence. Its cognate antigen is unknown. This entry comes from a study of cytomegalovirus exposure and HLA in healthy donors. The germline V gene has CDR1 MNHEY and CDR2 SVGAGI. The V end was cut by 0 bases, the J end by 1 base, with 10 bases between. The CDR3 extends over 15 amino acids. Study-wide findings and caveats: Earlier findings revealed that most TCR beta V segments proved productive either about 87% or about 30% of the time. TCR beta sequences reportedly predicted the HLA-A and HLA-B alleles of most subjects accurately.

Researchers ran the PCR with 60 Vbeta and 13 Jbeta primers. Methods used by the authors: A later analysis tallied 80 million to 100 million unique TCR beta chains, around 12 million of them shared. The repertoire was sequenced with immunoSEQ multiplex PCR; TCRdb's copy has only in-frame clones and lacks some. V, J and clone size were drawn from that table, and D and trimming were deduced from the DNA. This sample has under 200,000 clones, with around three quarters found just once. The receptor was isolated from a man aged 35 to 55 in good health and CMV-seronegative. The sample consisted of PBMCs. The chain combines TRBV6-5 with TRBJ2-7; TRBD2 might be the D (6 bases). Written as DNA, the CDR3 is TGTGCCAGCAGTTACTCTAGCGGAACTTCCTACGAGCAGTACGTC. Amino acid sequence: CASSYSSGTSYEQYV.